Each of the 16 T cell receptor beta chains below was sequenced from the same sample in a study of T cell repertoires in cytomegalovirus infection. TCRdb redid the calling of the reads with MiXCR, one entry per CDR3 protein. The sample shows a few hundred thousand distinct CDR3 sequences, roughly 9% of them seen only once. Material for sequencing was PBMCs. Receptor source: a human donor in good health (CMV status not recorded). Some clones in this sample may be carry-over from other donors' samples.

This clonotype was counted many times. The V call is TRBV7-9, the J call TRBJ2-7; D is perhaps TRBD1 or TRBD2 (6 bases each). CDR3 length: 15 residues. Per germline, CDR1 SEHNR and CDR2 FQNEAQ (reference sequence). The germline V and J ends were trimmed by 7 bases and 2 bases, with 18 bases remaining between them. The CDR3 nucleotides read TGTGCCAGCATCCCTCTGGGGGGCGAAACCTACGAGCAGTACTTC. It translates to CASIPLGGETYEQYF.

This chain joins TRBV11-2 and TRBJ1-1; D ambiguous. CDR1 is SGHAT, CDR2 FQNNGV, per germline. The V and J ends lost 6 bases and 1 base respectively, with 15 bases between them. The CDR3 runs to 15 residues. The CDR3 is CASRPAVWRNTEAFF. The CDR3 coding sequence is TGTGCCAGCAGGCCTGCTGTATGGCGGAACACTGAAGCTTTCTTT.

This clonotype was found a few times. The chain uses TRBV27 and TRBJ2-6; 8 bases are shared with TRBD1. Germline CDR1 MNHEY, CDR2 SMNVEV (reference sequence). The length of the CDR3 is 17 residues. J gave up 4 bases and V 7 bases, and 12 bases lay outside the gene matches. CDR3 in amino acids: CASTSFGQGTGANVLTF. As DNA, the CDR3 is TGTGCCAGCACCAGCTTTGGACAGGGCACCGGGGCCAACGTCCTGACTTTC. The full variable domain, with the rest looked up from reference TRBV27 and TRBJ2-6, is EAQVTQNPRYLITVTGKKLTVTCSQNMNHEYMSWYRQDPGLGLRQIYYSMNVEVTDKGDVPEGYKVSRKEKRNFPLILESPSPNQTSLYFCASTSFGQGTGANVLTFGAGSRLTVL.

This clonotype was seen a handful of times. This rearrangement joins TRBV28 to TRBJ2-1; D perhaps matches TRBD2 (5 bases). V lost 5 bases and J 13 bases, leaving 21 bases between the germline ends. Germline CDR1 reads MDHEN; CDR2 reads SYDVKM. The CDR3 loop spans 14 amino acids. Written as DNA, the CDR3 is TGTGCCAGCAGTCTTTTTGTCGCGGAGGCTAAACAGTTCTTC. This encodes CASSLFVAEAKQFF.

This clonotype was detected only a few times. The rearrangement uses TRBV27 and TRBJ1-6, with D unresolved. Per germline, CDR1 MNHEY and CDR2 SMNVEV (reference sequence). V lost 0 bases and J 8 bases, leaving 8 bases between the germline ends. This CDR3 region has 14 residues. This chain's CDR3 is CASSLSQYYSPLHF. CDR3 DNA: TGTGCCAGCAGTTTATCACAGTACTATTCACCCCTCCACTTT.

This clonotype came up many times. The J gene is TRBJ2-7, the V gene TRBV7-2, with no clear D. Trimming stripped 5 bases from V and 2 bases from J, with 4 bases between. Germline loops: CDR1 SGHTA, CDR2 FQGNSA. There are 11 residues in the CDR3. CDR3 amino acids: CASSAAYEQYF. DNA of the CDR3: TGTGCCAGCAGCGCGGCCTACGAGCAGTACTTC.

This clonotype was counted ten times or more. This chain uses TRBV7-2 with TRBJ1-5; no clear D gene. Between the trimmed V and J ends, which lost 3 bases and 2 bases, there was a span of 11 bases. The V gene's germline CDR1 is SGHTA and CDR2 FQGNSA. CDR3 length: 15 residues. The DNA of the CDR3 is TGTGCCAGCAGCTTGACGACGCGGGGCAATCAGCCCCAGCATTTT. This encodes CASSLTTRGNQPQHF.

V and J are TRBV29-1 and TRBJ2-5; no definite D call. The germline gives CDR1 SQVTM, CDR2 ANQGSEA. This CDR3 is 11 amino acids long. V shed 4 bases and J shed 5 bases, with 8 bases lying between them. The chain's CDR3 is CSVAPSETQYF. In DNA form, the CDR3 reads TGCAGCGTTGCGCCATCGGAGACCCAGTACTTC. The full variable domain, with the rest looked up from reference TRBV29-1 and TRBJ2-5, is SAVISQKPSRDICQRGTSLTIQCQVDSQVTMMFWYRQQPGQSLTLIATANQGSEATYESGFVIDKFPISRPNLTFSTLTVSNMSPEDSSIYLCSVAPSETQYFGPGTRLLVL.

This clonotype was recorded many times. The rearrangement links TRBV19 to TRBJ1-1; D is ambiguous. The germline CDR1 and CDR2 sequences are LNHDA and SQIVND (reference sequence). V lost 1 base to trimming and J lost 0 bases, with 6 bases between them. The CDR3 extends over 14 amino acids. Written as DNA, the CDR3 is TGTGCCAGTAGTATAGGAAATATGAACACTGAAGCTTTCTTT. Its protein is CASSIGNMNTEAFF.

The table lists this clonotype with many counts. The CDR3 DNA reads as TGTGCCAGCAGCCGCCCCGGACAGGGGTCCTACGAGCAGTACTTC. This codes for CASSRPGQGSYEQYF. J is TRBJ2-7 and V is TRBV28, with TRBD1 identical over 9 bases. CDR1 MDHEN and CDR2 SYDVKM come from the germline V gene. J gave up 1 base and V 6 bases, and 7 bases lay outside the gene matches. The length of the CDR3 is 15 residues.

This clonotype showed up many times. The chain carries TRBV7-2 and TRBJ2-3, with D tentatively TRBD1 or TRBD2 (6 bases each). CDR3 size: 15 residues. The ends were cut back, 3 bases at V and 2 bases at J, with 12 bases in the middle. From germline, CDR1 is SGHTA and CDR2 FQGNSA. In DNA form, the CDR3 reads TGTGCCAGCAGCTTCGGACGGGGGCACACAGATACGCAGTATTTT. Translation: CASSFGRGHTDTQYF.

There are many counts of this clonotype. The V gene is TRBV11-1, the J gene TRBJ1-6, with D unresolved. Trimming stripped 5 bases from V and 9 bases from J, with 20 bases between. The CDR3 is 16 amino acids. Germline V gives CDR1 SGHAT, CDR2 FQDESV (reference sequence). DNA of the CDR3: TGTGCCAGCAGCCACGGAAGAACAGAAATCATTTCACCCCTCCACTTT. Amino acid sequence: CASSHGRTEIISPLHF.

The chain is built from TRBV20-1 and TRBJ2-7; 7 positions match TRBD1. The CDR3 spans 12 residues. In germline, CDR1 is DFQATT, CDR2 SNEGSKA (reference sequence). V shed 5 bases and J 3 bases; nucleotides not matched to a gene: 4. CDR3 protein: CSAPTGNYEQYF. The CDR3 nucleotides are TGCAGTGCTCCGACAGGGAACTACGAGCAGTACTTC.

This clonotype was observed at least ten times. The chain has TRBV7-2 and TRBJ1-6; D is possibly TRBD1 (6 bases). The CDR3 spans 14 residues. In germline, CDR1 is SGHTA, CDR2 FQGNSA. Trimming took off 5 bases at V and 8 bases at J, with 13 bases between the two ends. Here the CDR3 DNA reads TGTGCCAGCAGCCGCCGGGACACTTATTCACCCCTCCACTTT. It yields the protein CASSRRDTYSPLHF.

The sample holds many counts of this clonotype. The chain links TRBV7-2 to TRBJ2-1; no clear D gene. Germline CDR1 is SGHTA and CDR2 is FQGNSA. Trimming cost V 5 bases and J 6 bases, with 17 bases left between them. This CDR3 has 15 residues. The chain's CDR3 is CASSPQALNGNEQFF. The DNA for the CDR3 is TGTGCCAGCAGCCCCCAAGCCCTTAACGGCAATGAGCAGTTCTTC.

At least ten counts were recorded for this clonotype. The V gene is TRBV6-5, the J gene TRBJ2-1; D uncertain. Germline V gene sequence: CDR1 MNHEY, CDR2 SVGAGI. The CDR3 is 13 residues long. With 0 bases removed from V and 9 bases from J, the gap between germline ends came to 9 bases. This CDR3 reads CASSYSLESEQFF. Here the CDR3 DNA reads TGTGCCAGCAGTTACTCCCTGGAGTCTGAGCAGTTCTTC.